The 28 T cell receptor beta chains below all came from one sample that was sequenced in a study of stem cell transplantation in POMP-related autoinflammatory disease. Data came from immunoSEQ multiplex PCR; TCRdb stores just in-frame clones and leaves some out. The sample records tens of thousands of clones, around 83% being singletons. The material sequenced was CD4+ T cells from PBMCs, taken before stem cell transplantation. These receptors were taken from a human donor with POMP-related autoinflammation and immune dysregulation (PRAID).

The gene calls are TRBV30 and TRBJ2-2; the D gene could be TRBD1 or TRBD2 (5 bases each). The CDR3 loop spans 16 amino acids. V was cut by 3 bases and J by 6 bases, with 20 bases left in between. Germline V CDR1 and CDR2: GTSNPN, SVGIG (reference sequence). The DNA of the CDR3 is TGTGCCTGGAGACGCTCCGGGACCGGGGTCCCCGGGGAGCTGTTTTTT. This encodes CAWRRSGTGVPGELFF.

J is TRBJ2-7 and V is TRBV10-2, with TRBD2 matching over 13 bases. V trimming: 7 bases; J trimming: 5 bases; junction bases outside the gene matches: 17. In germline, CDR1 is WSHSY, CDR2 SAAADI. This CDR3 contains 18 residues. The CDR3 sequence is CASKRTSGSKAGIHEQYF. As DNA, the CDR3 is TGCGCCAGCAAAAGGACTAGCGGGAGCAAAGCGGGAATCCACGAGCAGTACTTC.

The chain has TRBV7-6 and TRBJ1-1; the D is unclear. Germline V gene lookup returns CDR1 SGHVS and CDR2 FNYEAQ. Trimming cost V 5 bases and J 7 bases, with 11 bases left between them. The CDR3 extends over 12 amino acids. CDR3 sequence: CASSRRTGEAFF. The CDR3 nucleotides read TGTGCCAGCAGCAGACGGACGGGTGAAGCTTTCTTT.

J is TRBJ2-2 and V is TRBV27; D is undetermined. CDR1 and CDR2 from the germline V gene are MNHEY and SMNVEV (reference sequence). The CDR3 has 13 residues. V was clipped by 2 bases and J by 8 bases, with 9 bases between them. The CDR3 is CASSLLVTGELFF. CDR3 in DNA: TGTGCCAGCAGTTTACTAGTAACTGGGGAGCTGTTTTTT.

This sequence joins TRBV27 and TRBJ2-1, with D hard to call. CDR1 and CDR2 (germline): MNHEY, SMNVEV (reference sequence). This CDR3 has 13 amino acids. Between the trimmed V and J ends, which lost 2 bases and 4 bases, there was a span of 6 bases. CDR3 sequence: CASSLRPYNEQFF. For the CDR3, the DNA is TGTGCCAGCAGTTTACGGCCATACAATGAGCAGTTCTTC.

This chain joins TRBV5-5 and TRBJ2-1; D may match TRBD1 or TRBD2 (5 bases each). Germline CDR1 is SGHKS and CDR2 is YYEKEE (reference sequence). This CDR3 comprises 13 residues. Between the trimmed V and J ends, which lost 3 bases and 10 bases, there was a span of 14 bases. CDR3: CASSSGPLREQFF. The CDR3 DNA reads TGTGCCAGCAGCTCGGGACCACTAAGGGAGCAGTTCTTC.

The chain uses TRBV7-5 and TRBJ2-7; the table's D call of TRBD1 was not tested on the DNA. TRBV7-5 is assigned pseudogene status. This CDR3 contains 13 residues. As DNA, the CDR3 is TGTGCCAGCAGCTTAGCCACAGGGTACGAGCAGTACTTC. This translates into CASSLATGYEQYF.

This clone was recorded once. The chain carries TRBV6-5 and TRBJ2-7, with D possibly matching TRBD2 (6 bases). Germline V lookup: CDR1 MNHEY, CDR2 SVGAGI. This CDR3 spans 14 amino acids. With 4 bases removed from V and 3 bases from J, the gap between germline ends came to 13 bases. The CDR3 region is CASSSAGTYYEQYF. DNA for the CDR3: TGTGCCAGCAGTTCGGCCGGGACTTACTACGAGCAGTACTTC.

This chain uses TRBV7-9 with TRBJ1-1, with TRBD1 matching over 11 bases. Trimming took 2 bases from V and 7 from J; bases not matched to a gene: 18. The CDR3 length is 19 residues. Germline loops: CDR1 SEHNR, CDR2 FQNEAQ (reference sequence). CDR3 DNA sequence: TGTGCCAGCAGCTTATATAGGGGTGGGACAGGGGGGCCGCTTATTGAAGCTTTCTTT. Translating it yields CASSLYRGGTGGPLIEAFF.

The rearrangement uses TRBV5-4 and TRBJ2-6; D may be TRBD2 (5 bases). Trimming shortened V by 5 bases and J by 0 bases, and 12 bases separated the two germline ends. Germline V gene sequence: CDR1 SGHNT, CDR2 YYREEE (reference sequence). This CDR3 spans 16 amino acids. The CDR3 sequence is CASSSGGLSGANVLTF. CDR3 DNA sequence: TGTGCCAGCAGTTCTGGCGGGCTCTCTGGGGCCAACGTCCTGACTTTC.

V gene TRBV29-1 combines with J gene TRBJ1-1; a weak D match, TRBD1 (6 bases). This CDR3 is built from 14 residues. V was pared by 3 bases and J by 0 bases, with 11 bases between. The V gene's germline CDR1 is SQVTM and CDR2 ANQGSEA. The CDR3 DNA is TGCAGCGTTGAGGATAGGGGGGTGAACACTGAAGCTTTCTTT. Translation: CSVEDRGVNTEAFF.

This clone has just one count. The chain combines TRBV30 with TRBJ2-7; D assignment may be TRBD1 or TRBD2 (5 bases each). V gave up 5 bases and J gave up 1 base, with 12 bases separating them. Germline V gives CDR1 GTSNPN, CDR2 SVGIG (reference sequence). The CDR3 is 13 amino acids. CDR3 region: CAWGTERSYEQYF. In nucleotides, the CDR3 is TGTGCCTGGGGGACCGAGAGATCCTACGAGCAGTACTTC.

The J gene is TRBJ2-7, the V gene TRBV6-1; 10 nucleotides align to TRBD2. This CDR3 contains 16 residues. V lost 4 bases and J lost 3; bases outside the gene matches: 9. Germline CDR1 reads MNHNS; CDR2 reads SASEGT. The CDR3 spells CASSVGLAAPNYEQYF. As DNA, the CDR3 is TGTGCCAGCAGTGTAGGACTAGCGGCTCCTAACTACGAGCAGTACTTC.

V gene TRBV27 combines with J gene TRBJ2-1; 15 positions match TRBD2. CDR3 length: 17 residues. Germline CDR1 is MNHEY and CDR2 is SMNVEV (reference sequence). The trim removed 3 bases at V and 6 bases at J, leaving 6 bases unmatched. The CDR3 DNA reads as TGTGCCAGCAGTTTCGGACTAGCGGGAGGGCCGCGCAATGAGCAGTTCTTC. Residues: CASSFGLAGGPRNEQFF.

The V and J genes are TRBV21-1 and TRBJ2-7; TRBD2 is the table's D call, not checked against the DNA. TRBV21-1 is noted as a pseudogene. The CDR3 sequence is 17 residues long. The CDR3 is CASSKALRKREGYEQYF. DNA for the CDR3: TGTGCCAGCAGCAAAGCGCTGAGGAAGCGGGAGGGTTACGAGCAGTACTTC.

This clone was observed a single time. The J gene is TRBJ2-7, the V gene TRBV7-2; the match to TRBD2 covers 8 bases. Germline V lookup: CDR1 SGHTA, CDR2 FQGNSA. This CDR3 comprises 15 residues. With 5 bases clipped from V and 4 bases from J, the junction kept 10 bases outside the gene matches. The CDR3 DNA sequence: TGTGCCAGCAGCATCCAGCGGGAGTATATATACGAGCAGTACTTC. Translated, it gives CASSIQREYIYEQYF.

This chain joins TRBV7-6 and TRBJ1-2, with 7 bases identical to TRBD1. The CDR3 runs to 17 residues. Trimming took 5 bases from V and 0 from J; bases not matched to a gene: 12. CDR1 is SGHVS and CDR2 is FNYEAQ in the germline V gene. CDR3 coding DNA: TGTGCCAGCAGCCCAAACCTATGGGGACAGACTAACTATGGCTACACCTTC. Its translation: CASSPNLWGQTNYGYTF.

The V call is TRBV7-9, the J call TRBJ2-2, with D perhaps matching TRBD2 (5 bases). With 0 bases removed from V and 2 bases from J, the gap between germline ends came to 7 bases. The germline V gene has CDR1 SEHNR and CDR2 FQNEAQ (reference sequence). This CDR3 has 15 residues. CDR3 in amino acids: CASSLAGVNTGELFF. The CDR3 bases are TGTGCCAGCAGCTTAGCGGGAGTAAACACCGGGGAGCTGTTTTTT. Full variable domain (missing parts from reference TRBV7-9 and TRBJ2-2): DTGVSQNPRHKITKRGQNVTFRCDPISEHNRLYWYRQTLGQGPEFLTYFQNEAQLEKSRLLSDRFSAERPKGSFSTLEIQRTEQGDSAMYLCASSLAGVNTGELFFGEGSRLTVL.

The chain is built from TRBV27 and TRBJ1-4, with a possible D match to TRBD1 (6 bases). The CDR3 is 14 amino acids. The V and J ends lost 2 bases and 7 bases respectively, with 11 bases between them. The V gene's germline CDR1 is MNHEY and CDR2 SMNVEV (reference sequence). Here the CDR3 reads CASSLVGAFEKLFF. CDR3 nucleotides: TGTGCCAGCAGTTTAGTGGGGGCCTTTGAAAAACTGTTTTTT. Based on the CDR3 plus reference TRBV27 and TRBJ1-4, the full variable domain is EAQVTQNPRYLITVTGKKLTVTCSQNMNHEYMSWYRQDPGLGLRQIYYSMNVEVTDKGDVPEGYKVSRKEKRNFPLILESPSPNQTSLYFCASSLVGAFEKLFFGSGTQLSVL.

The chain has TRBV5-5 and TRBJ2-1, with 8 nucleotides matching TRBD1. The CDR3 spans 14 residues. Trimming took 3 bases from V and 4 from J; bases not matched to a gene: 3. The germline V gene has CDR1 SGHKS and CDR2 YYEKEE (reference sequence). This chain's CDR3 is CASSSGTGYNEQFF. CDR3 sequence (DNA): TGTGCCAGCAGCTCCGGGACAGGATACAATGAGCAGTTCTTC.

The V call is TRBV6-5, the J call TRBJ1-2; D not certain. The CDR3 has 14 amino acids. The V gene's germline CDR1 is MNHEY and CDR2 SVGAGI. The ends were cut back, 6 bases at V and 5 bases at J, with 16 bases in the middle. This chain's CDR3 is CASSLEGPPYGYTF. In DNA, the CDR3 is TGTGCCAGCAGCCTCGAGGGCCCCCCTTATGGCTACACCTTC.

The table lists this clone with a count of one. V usage is TRBV9 and J usage is TRBJ2-5; 8 bases are shared with TRBD2. Germline V CDR1 and CDR2: SGDLS, YYNGEE. V lost 0 bases to trimming and J lost 5 bases; unmatched junction nucleotides: 9. This CDR3 is 16 amino acids long. The CDR3 nucleotides are TGTGCCAGCAGCGTAGGAGTCAGCGGGAGCTGGGAGACCCAGTACTTC. Translation gives CASSVGVSGSWETQYF.

Only one count was recorded for this clone. The chain is built from TRBV11-3 and TRBJ2-3; no firm D call. Germline V gives CDR1 SGHNT, CDR2 YENEEA. The germline V and J ends were trimmed by 5 bases and 10 bases, with 25 bases remaining between them. This CDR3 is 16 amino acids long. CDR3 in DNA: TGTGCCAGCAGCGGCGCTGTGACCCCACAACCGTCGGCGCAGTATTTT. This translates into CASSGAVTPQPSAQYF.

V gene TRBV6-1 combines with J gene TRBJ2-7, with D perhaps being TRBD1 or TRBD2 (5 bases each). Trimming shortened V by 5 bases and J by 0 bases, and 11 bases separated the two germline ends. The CDR3 is made up of 14 amino acids. Germline values: CDR1 MNHNS, CDR2 SASEGT. This CDR3 is CASSPGQASYEQYF. The CDR3 DNA is TGTGCCAGCAGTCCGGGGCAGGCCTCCTACGAGCAGTACTTC.

This clone was observed a single time. The chain uses TRBV19 and TRBJ2-1; D remains ambiguous. V was pared by 6 bases and J by 10 bases, with 10 bases between. CDR1 LNHDA and CDR2 SQIVND come from the germline V gene (reference sequence). The CDR3 is 11 residues long. CDR3 amino acids: CASSFRWEQFF. The CDR3 nucleotides are TGTGCCAGTAGCTTTAGGTGGGAGCAGTTCTTC.

The CDR3 DNA follows: TGTGCCAGCAGGACCATGGCTACTACCGGGGAGCTGTTTTTT. Translated: CASRTMATTGELFF. The chain has TRBV2 and TRBJ2-2; D unresolved. The V gene's germline CDR1 is SNHLY and CDR2 FYNNEI. With 6 bases removed from V and 5 bases from J, the gap between germline ends came to 13 bases. CDR3 length equals 14 residues.

This clone was recorded a few times. V usage is TRBV7-9 and J usage is TRBJ2-7, with TRBD1 identical over 11 bases. The J segment lost 4 bases and the V segment lost 5 bases, leaving 13 bases of the junction unmatched. CDR1 SEHNR and CDR2 FQNEAQ come from the germline V gene (reference sequence). The CDR3 covers 17 residues. The CDR3 reads CASSGGPRDRGKYEQYF. The CDR3 DNA is TGTGCCAGCAGCGGAGGACCCCGGGACAGGGGGAAGTACGAGCAGTACTTC.

The rearrangement joins TRBV7-3 to TRBJ2-3, with 10 bases fitting TRBD2. CDR3 length equals 16 residues. The ends lost 2 bases at V and 6 bases at J; junction bases unmatched: 8. The germline V gene has CDR1 SGHTA and CDR2 FQGTGA. CDR3 residues: CASSLGLAASRDTQYF. The CDR3 DNA reads TGTGCCAGCAGCTTAGGACTAGCGGCCTCTAGGGATACGCAGTATTTT. Full variable domain (missing parts from reference TRBV7-3 and TRBJ2-3): GAGVSQTPSNKVTEKGKYVELRCDPISGHTALYWYRQSLGQGPEFLIYFQGTGAADDSGLPNDRFFAVRPEGSVSTLKIQRTERGDSAVYLCASSLGLAASRDTQYFGPGTRLTVL.